This T cell receptor beta chain came from a study of T cell repertoires in cytomegalovirus infection. The germline CDR1 and CDR2 sequences are MNHEY and SMNVEV (reference sequence). Trimming stripped 5 bases from V and 7 bases from J, with 18 bases between. The CDR3 is made up of 16 amino acids. TCRdb reanalysed the reads using MiXCR and keeps one entry per CDR3 protein. Of roughly 990,000 distinct CDR3 sequences listed, 25% to 40% were seen once; the top ten hold around 15%. This clonotype showed up just a few times. Its antigen is unknown. This receptor was taken from a human donor in good health (CMV status not recorded). Some clones in this sample may be carry-over from other donors' samples. The material was cultured CD8+ T cells from PBMCs, obtained from culture after CMV antigen stimulation. The chain has TRBV27 and TRBJ1-6; a possible D gene is TRBD1 (6 bases). CDR3 in amino acids: CASSPKIRGTNSPLHF. CDR3 sequence (DNA): TGTGCCAGCAGTCCAAAAATCAGGGGTACGAATTCACCCCTCCACTTT.